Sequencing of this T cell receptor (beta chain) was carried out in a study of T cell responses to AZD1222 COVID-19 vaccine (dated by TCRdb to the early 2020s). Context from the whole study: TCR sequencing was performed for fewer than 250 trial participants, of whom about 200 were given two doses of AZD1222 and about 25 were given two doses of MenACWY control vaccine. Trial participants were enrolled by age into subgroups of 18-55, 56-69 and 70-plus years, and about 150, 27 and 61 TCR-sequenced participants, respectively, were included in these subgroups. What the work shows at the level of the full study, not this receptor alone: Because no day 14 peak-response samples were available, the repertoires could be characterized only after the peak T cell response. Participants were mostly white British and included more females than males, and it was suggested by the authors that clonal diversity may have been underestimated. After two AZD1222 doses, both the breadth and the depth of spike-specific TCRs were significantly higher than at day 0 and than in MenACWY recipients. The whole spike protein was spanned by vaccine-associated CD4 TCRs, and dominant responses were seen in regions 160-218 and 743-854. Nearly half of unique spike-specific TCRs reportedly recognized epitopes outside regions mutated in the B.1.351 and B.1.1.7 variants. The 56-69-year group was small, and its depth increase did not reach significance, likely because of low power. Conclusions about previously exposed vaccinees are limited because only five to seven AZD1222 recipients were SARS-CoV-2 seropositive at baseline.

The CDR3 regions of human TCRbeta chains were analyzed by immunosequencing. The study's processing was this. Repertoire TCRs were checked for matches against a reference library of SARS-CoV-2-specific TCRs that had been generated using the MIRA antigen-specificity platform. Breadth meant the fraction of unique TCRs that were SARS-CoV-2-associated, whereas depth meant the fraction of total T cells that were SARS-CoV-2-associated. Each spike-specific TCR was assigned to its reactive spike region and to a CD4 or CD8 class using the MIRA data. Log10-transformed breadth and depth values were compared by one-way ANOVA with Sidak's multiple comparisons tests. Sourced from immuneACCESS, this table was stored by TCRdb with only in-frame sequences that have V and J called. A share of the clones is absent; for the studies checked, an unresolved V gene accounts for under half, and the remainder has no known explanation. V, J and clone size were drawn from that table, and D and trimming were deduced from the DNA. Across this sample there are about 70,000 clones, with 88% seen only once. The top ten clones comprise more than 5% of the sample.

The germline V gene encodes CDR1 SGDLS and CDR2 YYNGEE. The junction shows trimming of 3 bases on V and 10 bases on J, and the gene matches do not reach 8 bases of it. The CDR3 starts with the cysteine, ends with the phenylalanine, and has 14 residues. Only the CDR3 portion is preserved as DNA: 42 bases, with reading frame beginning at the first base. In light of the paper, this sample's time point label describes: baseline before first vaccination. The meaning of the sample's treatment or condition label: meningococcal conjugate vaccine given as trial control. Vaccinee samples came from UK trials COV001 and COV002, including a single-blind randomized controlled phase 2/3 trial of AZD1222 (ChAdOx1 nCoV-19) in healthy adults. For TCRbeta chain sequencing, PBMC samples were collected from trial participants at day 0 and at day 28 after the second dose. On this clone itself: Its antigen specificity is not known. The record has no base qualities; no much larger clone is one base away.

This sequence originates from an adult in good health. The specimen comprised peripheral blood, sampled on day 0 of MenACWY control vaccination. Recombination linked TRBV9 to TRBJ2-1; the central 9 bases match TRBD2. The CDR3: CASSGAGGPWEQFF. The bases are TGTGCCAGCAGCGGTGCGGGGGGGCCATGGGAGCAGTTCTTC.